Described below is a single TCR beta chain sequence and its context. Its antigen remains undetermined. No clone much larger than this one lies a single base away; base qualities are absent. The entry originates in a study of blood T cell repertoires in COVID-19 (TCRdb year 2020). Turning to the overall study: Samples covering the acute and convalescent phases of COVID-19 were provided by collaborators in the United States, Italy and Spain. A freely available public database, intended as a resource for researchers studying the immune response to SARS-CoV-2, is where the repertoires were released. The dataset comprised deeply sampled blood TCRbeta repertoires from subjects exposed to, actively infected with, or recovered from COVID-19. The samples were drawn from the first 160 participants of the ongoing ImmuneRACE study and from over 950 subjects provided by 6 global collaborators. Where HLA class I and class II types were available, the types were taken from metadata supplied by the sample provider, not from assay-based typing. The prospective study material was composed of cDNA or gDNA derived from T cells, B-cell-depleted T cells, or PBMCs. A de-identified subject ID, COVID-19 status, age in years and sex were almost always included in the sample metadata.

TCRbeta CDR3 regions were amplified from genomic DNA using the immunoSEQ Assay, a bias-controlled multiplex PCR. The authors' analysis ran thus. Nucleated cell counts per sample were estimated from amplification of reference gene primers within the assay. To quantify the absolute abundance of each unique TCRbeta CDR3 rearrangement, sequence reads were collapsed and filtered. For each sample, productive Simpson clonality was calculated as the square root of Simpson's diversity index over productive rearrangements. TCRdb carries this immuneACCESS record with in-frame sequences only. Its versions omit some clonotypes, under half of them owing to an unresolved V gene in the studies checked, with the rest unexplained. V, J and clone size reflect that table, while D and trimming were determined from the DNA. The sample data list approximately 150,000 clones, and over 70% of these were observed just once. Clones ranked in the top ten supply about 5% of the sample.

Enrolling through a virtual design, the prospective study's participants ranged in age from roughly 18 to 95 years and lived across 24 United States geographic areas. In the prospective study, cohorts were assigned on the basis of participant-reported clinical history obtained from a screening survey and a study questionnaire. Each participant in the prospective study had whole blood, serum and a nasopharyngeal or oropharyngeal swab collected by mobile phlebotomists. Participants in the prospective study had the option to provide additional blood draws and questionnaires over a roughly 2-month period. Blood samples from the prospective study were shipped frozen or at room temperature prior to DNA extraction. The investigation overall reported the following: The quantity of clinical and demographic metadata differed by source and by participant and was supplied without curation.

The receptor was isolated from a woman between 40 and 55 years old with acute COVID-19. The sequencing sample was made of PBMCs or T cells enriched from blood (not recorded which).

Read as DNA, the sequence is TGCGCCAGCAGCTTGGACTGGAGGCGGGCCAAAAACATTCAGTACTTC. It translates as CASSLDWRRAKNIQYF. The chain is assembled from TRBV5-1 and TRBJ2-4; TRBD2 could be the D gene, as 5 bases match. A distance of 11 bases separates the germline ends of V and J, which lose 0 bases and 1 base respectively. The CDR3 sequence holds 16 residues, the cysteine and phenylalanine included. Just CDR3 DNA is preserved here, 48 bases in frame from base 1. CDR1 and CDR2 are read off the germline V gene as SGHRS and YFSETQ.